This T cell receptor (beta chain) is drawn from a study of CD8 T cells in ankylosing spondylitis. Study-wide points: Disease-linked clones reportedly concentrated significantly in matched ankylosing spondylitis synovial fluid. Seemingly distinctive of ankylosing spondylitis blood was a TCR beta motif formed by eight highly homologous variants. The authors found the disease-linked clones to be CD8+ and relatively rare in peripheral blood.

Quantitative molecular-barcoded 5'-RACE generated the TCR beta libraries. From the 5' RACE reads, TCRdb called clonotypes with MiXCR, one entry per CDR3 protein. The sample records more than 150,000 distinct CDR3 sequences, over 10% being singletons. CDR3 length: 15 residues. The germline gives CDR1 SGHAT, CDR2 FQNNGV. V was trimmed by 4 bases and J by 0 bases, leaving 13 bases between them. This clonotype has only a few counts. Its target is unknown. The chain employs TRBV11-2 and TRBJ2-7, with D tentatively TRBD1 (6 bases). The sequenced material came from blood, either unsorted or a sorted T cell fraction (not recorded which). This clonotype was obtained from a male donor with ankylosing spondylitis or in good health (not recorded which). CDR3 nucleotide sequence: TGTGCCAGCAGCTATACAGGGCCCCTCTCCTACGAGCAGTACTTC. It specifies CASSYTGPLSYEQYF.